This T cell receptor (beta chain) was profiled in a study of blood T cell repertoires in COVID-19. Study details: The study drew acute and convalescent COVID-19 samples from the United States, Italy and Spain. The analysed material was cDNA or gDNA that came from T cells, B-cell-depleted T cells, or PBMCs.

Germline CDR1 is LNHDA and CDR2 is SQIVND (reference sequence). The CDR3 runs 14 residues. The trim removed 2 bases at V and 7 bases at J, leaving 7 bases unmatched. Methods used by the authors: Amplification of reference gene primers provided the estimated nucleated cell counts. Sequencing used immunoSEQ multiplex PCR; TCRdb keeps in-frame clones, though not all of them. For V, J and clone size, that table is used; D and trimming come from the DNA. The profile shows a few hundred thousand clones, 82% of them singletons. This clone was observed a handful of times. The rearrangement links TRBV19 to TRBJ1-2; 7 nucleotides line up with TRBD1. Sequences were obtained from peripheral blood. The source of this sequence is a woman older than 75 with acute or convalescent COVID-19. CDR3 in DNA: TGTGCCAGTAGTATAATTGAGGGGGCGCGTGGCTACACCTTC. It specifies CASSIIEGARGYTF.